The following is a T cell receptor beta chain sequence with its context. Its specificity is not known. The time point is: newly diagnosed GD, antithyroid drugs for less than 3 months. From RNA extracted from PBMCs, the TCR library was made. Both iRepertoire HTBI primers and Arm-PCR of CDR3 regions were used to build the TCR beta libraries. TCRdb reprocessed the multiplex PCR reads with MiXCR, giving one entry per CDR3 protein. The sample lists roughly 420,000 distinct CDR3 sequences, roughly 15% seen once, with 20% to 25% in the top ten. The source of the sample is a study of regulatory T cells in long-lasting Graves disease. Study-level points and caveats: Persistent patients had a count of shared public clonotypes (about 2,500) that exceeded that of new patients (966).

This sample also belongs to another study, concerning T cells in Graves' hyperthyroidism and ophthalmopathy. That publication notes: The HTBI set primed first-round TCR CDR3 RT-PCR.

The sequences come from peripheral blood mononuclear cells (PBMCs), collected at new diagnosis, from a patient treated with antithyroid drugs. This TCR derives from a woman between 18 and 30 years old with Graves disease.

The CDR3 bases are TGTGCCAGCACCCATCGAACCGGGGGAAAAGAGACCCAGTACTTC. Residues: CASTHRTGGKETQYF. The chain employs TRBV6-2 or TRBV6-3 and TRBJ2-5, with TRBD2 as a possible D gene (6 bases). Trimming took 7 bases from V and 3 from J, leaving 18 bases between them. This CDR3 is 15 amino acids long. The V gene's germline CDR1 is MNHEY and CDR2 SVGEGT.